This T cell receptor beta chain comes out of a study of CD8+CD57+ T cells in acquired aplastic anemia. It was genomic DNA that served as the template for profiling TCR beta VDJ and CDR3. Via MiXCR, TCRdb re-called the reads, giving one row per CDR3 protein. The data contain about 220,000 distinct CDR3 sequences, 34% of them singletons. The CDR3 has 14 residues. Trimming removed 0 bases at V and 5 bases at J, with 10 bases between. The V gene's germline CDR1 is KGHSH and CDR2 LQKENI. The chain employs TRBV18 and TRBJ1-1; no clear D gene. The sample was sorted CD4+, CD8+, or CD8+CD57+ T cells (not recorded which) from PBMCs. This receptor was obtained from a human donor in good health, serving as a control. Written as DNA, the CDR3 is TGTGCCAGCTCACCACCTCAGGCCGGAACTGAAGCTTTCTTT. It yields the protein CASSPPQAGTEAFF. Full variable domain (missing parts from reference TRBV18 and TRBJ1-1): NAGVMQNPRHLVRRRGQEARLRCSPMKGHSHVYWYRQLPEEGLKFMVYLQKENIIDESGMPKERFSAEFPKEGPSILRIQQVVRGDSAAYFCASSPPQAGTEAFFGQGTRLTVV.